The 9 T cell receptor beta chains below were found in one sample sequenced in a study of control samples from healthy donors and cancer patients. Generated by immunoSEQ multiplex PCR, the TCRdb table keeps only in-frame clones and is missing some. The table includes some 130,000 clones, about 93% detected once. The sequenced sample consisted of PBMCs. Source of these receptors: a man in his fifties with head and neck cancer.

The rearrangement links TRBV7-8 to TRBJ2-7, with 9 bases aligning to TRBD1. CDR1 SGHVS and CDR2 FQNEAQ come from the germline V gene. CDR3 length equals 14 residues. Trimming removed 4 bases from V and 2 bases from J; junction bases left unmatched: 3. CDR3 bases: TGTGCCAGCAGCTGGGACAGGGCTACCTACGAGCAGTACTTC. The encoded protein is CASSWDRATYEQYF.

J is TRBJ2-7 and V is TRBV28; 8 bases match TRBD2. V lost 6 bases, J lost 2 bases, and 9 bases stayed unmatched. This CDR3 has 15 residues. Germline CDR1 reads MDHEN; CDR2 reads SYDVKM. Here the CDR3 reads CASSYRGGTAYEQYF. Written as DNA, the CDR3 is TGTGCCAGCAGCTACCGGGGGGGAACCGCCTACGAGCAGTACTTC. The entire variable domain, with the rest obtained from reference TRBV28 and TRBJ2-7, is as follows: DVKVTQSSRYLVKRTGEKVFLECVQDMDHENMFWYRQDPGLGLRLIYFSYDVKMKEKGDIPEGYSVSREKKERFSLILESASTNQTSMYLCASSYRGGTAYEQYFGPGTRLTVT.

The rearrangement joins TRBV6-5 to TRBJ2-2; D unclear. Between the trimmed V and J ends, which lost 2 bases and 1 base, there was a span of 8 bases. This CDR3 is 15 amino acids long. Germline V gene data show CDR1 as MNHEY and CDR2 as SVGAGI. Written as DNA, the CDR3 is TGTGCCAGCAGTTACGGCTCGAAGAACACCGGGGAGCTGTTTTTT. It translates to CASSYGSKNTGELFF.

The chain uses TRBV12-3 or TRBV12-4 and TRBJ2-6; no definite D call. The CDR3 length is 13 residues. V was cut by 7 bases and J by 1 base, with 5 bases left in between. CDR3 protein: CASTPSGANVLTF. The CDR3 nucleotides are TGTGCCAGCACCCCTTCTGGGGCCAACGTCCTGACTTTC.

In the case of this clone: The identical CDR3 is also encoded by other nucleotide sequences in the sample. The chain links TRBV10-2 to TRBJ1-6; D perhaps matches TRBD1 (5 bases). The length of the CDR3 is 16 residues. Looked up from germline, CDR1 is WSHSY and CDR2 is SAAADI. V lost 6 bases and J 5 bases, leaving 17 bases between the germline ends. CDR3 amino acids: CASSRSAGGDNSPLHF. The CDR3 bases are TGCGCCAGCAGCCGAAGTGCGGGGGGTGATAATTCACCCCTCCACTTT.

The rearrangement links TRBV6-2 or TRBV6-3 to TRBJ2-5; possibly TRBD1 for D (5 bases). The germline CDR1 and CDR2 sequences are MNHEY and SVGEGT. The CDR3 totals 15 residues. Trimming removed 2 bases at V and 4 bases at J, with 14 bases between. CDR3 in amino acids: CASSYLGAPGETQYF. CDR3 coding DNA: TGTGCCAGCAGTTACCTAGGGGCTCCAGGAGAGACCCAGTACTTC.

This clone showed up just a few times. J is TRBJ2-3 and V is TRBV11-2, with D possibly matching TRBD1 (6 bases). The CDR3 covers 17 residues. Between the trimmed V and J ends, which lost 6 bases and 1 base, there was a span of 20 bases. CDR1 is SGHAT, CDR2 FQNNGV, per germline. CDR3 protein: CASSFWVRDTGTDTQYF. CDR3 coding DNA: TGTGCCAGCAGTTTTTGGGTCCGGGACACCGGCACAGATACGCAGTATTTT. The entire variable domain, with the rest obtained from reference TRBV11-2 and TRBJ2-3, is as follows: EAGVAQSPRYKIIEKRQSVAFWCNPISGHATLYWYQQILGQGPKLLIQFQNNGVVDDSQLPKDRFSAERLKGVDSTLKIQPAKLEDSAVYLCASSFWVRDTGTDTQYFGPGTRLTVL.

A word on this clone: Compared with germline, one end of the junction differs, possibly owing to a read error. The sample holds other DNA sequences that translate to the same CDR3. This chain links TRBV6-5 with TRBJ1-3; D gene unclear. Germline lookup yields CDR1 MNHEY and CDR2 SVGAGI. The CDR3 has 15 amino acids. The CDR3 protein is CASSYSRSSGNTIYF. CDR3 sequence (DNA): TGTGCCAGCAGCTACTCGAGGAGCTCTGGAAACACCATATATTTT.

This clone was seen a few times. The CDR3 here is CASSQDPDRVYEQYF. DNA of the CDR3: TGTGCCAGCAGCCAAGATCCCGACAGAGTCTACGAGCAGTACTTC. The chain has TRBV3-1 (or the pseudogene TRBV3-2) and TRBJ2-7; tentatively, D is TRBD1 (5 bases). The V end lost 0 bases, the J end lost 3 bases, and 12 bases lay between the germline ends. CDR3 length: 15 residues. In germline, CDR1 is LGHDT, CDR2 YNNKEL (reference sequence).